These T cell receptor beta chains were read from a single sample in a study of cytomegalovirus exposure and HLA in healthy donors. Here immunoSEQ multiplex PCR was the method, and the copy in TCRdb shows in-frame clones only, minus some. The sample consists of 150,000 to 200,000 clones, more than 65% of them appearing once. Source material: PBMCs. These receptors all stem from a woman in her 30s in good health and CMV-seropositive. CDR3s include the opening cysteine and the closing phenylalanine or tryptophan. The D gene is left open where the match is weak. Clone sizes are given selectively: once, few, many, or a class where the clone is expanded.

CDR3: CASSYGRLVYEQYF; DNA: TGTGCCAGCAGTTACGGGAGACTAGTTTACGAGCAGTACTTC; V: TRBV6-5; J: TRBJ2-7; D: NA; size: NA
CDR3: CASSLVSGTSARLSYEQYF; DNA: TGTGCCAGCAGCTTGGTGTCTGGGACTAGCGCCAGACTGTCCTACGAGCAGTACTTC; V: TRBV5-4; J: TRBJ2-7; D: TRBD2; size: NA
CDR3: CASSLLGGGHQYF; DNA: TGCGCCAGCAGCCTTTTAGGGGGGGGGCATCAGTACTTC; V: TRBV4-3; J: TRBJ2-7; D: NA; size: NA
CDR3: CASSSGQLSNQPQHF; DNA: TGTGCCAGTAGCAGCGGACAGCTTAGCAATCAGCCCCAGCATTTT; V: TRBV19; J: TRBJ1-5; D: NA; size: NA
CDR3: CASSLRSGGSNTGELFF; DNA: TGCGCCAGCAGCTTAAGGAGCGGGGGATCGAACACCGGGGAGCTGTTTTTT; V: TRBV5-1; J: TRBJ2-2; D: TRBD2; size: NA
CDR3: CASSSGITYEQYF; DNA: TGTGCCAGCAGCTCTGGCATTACCTACGAGCAGTACTTC; V: TRBV13; J: TRBJ2-7; D: NA; size: NA
CDR3: CASMEGPNSNQPQHF; DNA: TGTGCCAGCATGGAGGGGCCAAATAGCAATCAGCCCCAGCATTTT; V: TRBV2; J: TRBJ1-5; D: NA; size: few
CDR3: CASSLGTYYGYTF; DNA: TGTGCCAGCAGCTTGGGCACCTACTATGGCTACACCTTC; V: TRBV7-9; J: TRBJ1-2; D: NA; size: NA
CDR3: CASNAYPGGQEEQFF; DNA: TGTGCCAGCAACGCCTACCCAGGGGGGCAAGAGGAGCAGTTCTTC; V: TRBV6-1; J: TRBJ2-1; D: NA; size: NA
CDR3: CASSLTSPPYEQYF; DNA: TGCGCCAGCAGCTTGACTAGCCCTCCCTACGAGCAGTACTTC; V: TRBV5-1; J: TRBJ2-7; D: NA; size: NA
CDR3: CASSYDAGGTDTQYF; DNA: TGTGCCAGCAGTTACGATGCGGGGGGCACAGATACGCAGTATTTT; V: TRBV6-5; J: TRBJ2-3; D: TRBD2; size: NA
CDR3: CASSDTRVFYSNQPQHF; DNA: TGTGCCAGCAGTGACACCAGGGTATTCTATAGCAATCAGCCCCAGCATTTT; V: TRBV28; J: TRBJ1-5; D: NA; size: once
CDR3: CSCRLNEKLFF; DNA: TGCAGTTGCCGACTTAATGAAAAACTGTTTTTT; V: TRBV29-1; J: TRBJ1-4; D: NA; size: NA
CDR3: CASSEPAGGRPGELFF; DNA: TGTGCCAGTAGTGAACCCGCGGGGGGCCGTCCCGGGGAGCTGTTTTTT; V: TRBV19; J: TRBJ2-2; D: TRBD2; size: NA
CDR3: CASRGTGIEKLFF; DNA: TGTGCCAGCAGGGGGACAGGGATTGAAAAACTGTTTTTT; V: TRBV28; J: TRBJ1-4; D: TRBD1; size: NA
CDR3: CASSLVGLATDTQYF; DNA: TGTGCCAGCAGCTTAGTGGGGCTTGCAACAGATACGCAGTATTTT; V: TRBV7-6; J: TRBJ2-3; D: NA; size: NA
CDR3: CASSESGSSGNTIYF; DNA: TGCGCCAGCAGTGAGTCTGGCAGCTCTGGAAACACCATATATTTT; V: TRBV10-2; J: TRBJ1-3; D: NA; size: NA
CDR3: CASSLGQDNSPLHF; DNA: TGTGCCAGCAGCTTAGGGCAGGATAATTCACCCCTCCACTTT; V: TRBV7-2; J: TRBJ1-6; D: NA; size: NA
CDR3: CASRARGNEKLFF; DNA: TGTGCCAGCAGGGCCAGGGGTAATGAAAAACTGTTTTTT; V: TRBV25-1; J: TRBJ1-4; D: NA; size: NA
CDR3: CASSRQGALAYEQYF; DNA: TGTGCCAGCAGCCGACAGGGGGCGCTGGCCTACGAGCAGTACTTC; V: TRBV7-9; J: TRBJ2-7; D: TRBD1; size: NA
CDR3: CASGPSSVGYTF; DNA: TGTGCTAGTGGACCCTCGTCGGTCGGCTACACCTTC; V: TRBV12-5; J: TRBJ1-2; D: NA; size: NA
CDR3: CASSYRGDSPLHF; DNA: TGTGCCAGCAGTTACAGGGGAGATTCACCCCTCCACTTT; V: TRBV27; J: TRBJ1-6; D: TRBD1; size: once
CDR3: CASFSGIEFF; DNA: TGTGCCAGTTTTAGCGGTATAGAATTCTTC; V: TRBV11-2; J: TRBJ2-1; D: NA; size: NA
CDR3: CASSRDDRTYGYTF; DNA: TGTGCCAGCAGCCGAGACGACAGGACCTATGGCTACACCTTC; V: TRBV6-6; J: TRBJ1-2; D: NA; size: NA
CDR3: CASSGRADNSPLHF; DNA: TGTGCCAGCAGTGGGAGGGCAGACAATTCACCCCTCCACTTT; V: TRBV2; J: TRBJ1-6; D: NA; size: NA
CDR3: CASSQWIAQTDTQYF; DNA: TGTGCCAGCAGCCAATGGATAGCCCAGACAGATACGCAGTATTTT; V: TRBV4-2; J: TRBJ2-3; D: NA; size: NA
CDR3: CASSYSRLNTEAFF; DNA: TGTGCCAGCAGTTATTCGAGGCTGAACACTGAAGCTTTCTTT; V: TRBV6-5; J: TRBJ1-1; D: NA; size: once
CDR3: CATHRGREQYF; DNA: TGTGCCACCCACAGGGGACGAGAGCAGTACTTC; V: TRBV12-5; J: TRBJ2-7; D: TRBD1; size: NA
CDR3: CATSARQGLIYGYTF; DNA: TGTGCCACCTCCGCCCGACAGGGTCTTATCTATGGCTACACCTTC; V: TRBV27; J: TRBJ1-2; D: TRBD1; size: NA
CDR3: CASRHLKGRDETEAFF; DNA: TGTGCCAGCAGGCACTTAAAGGGGAGGGACGAAACTGAAGCTTTCTTT; V: TRBV25-1; J: TRBJ1-1; D: NA; size: NA
CDR3: CASSSYSGLAGRSTDTQYF; DNA: TGTGCCAGCAGCTCCTACTCGGGACTAGCGGGACGTAGCACAGATACGCAGTATTTT; V: TRBV13; J: TRBJ2-3; D: TRBD2; size: NA
CDR3: CASSIRGRGNYGYTF; DNA: TGTGCCAGTAGTATCAGGGGAAGAGGTAACTATGGCTACACCTTC; V: TRBV19; J: TRBJ1-2; D: NA; size: NA
CDR3: CASSEGGSNTGELFF; DNA: TGTGCCAGCAGTGAGGGGGGGTCGAACACCGGGGAGCTGTTTTTT; V: TRBV6-1; J: TRBJ2-2; D: TRBD2; size: NA
CDR3: CASSLIPLAGVANTGELFF; DNA: TGTGCCAGCAGCTTAATTCCGTTAGCGGGGGTCGCGAACACCGGGGAGCTGTTTTTT; V: TRBV7-2; J: TRBJ2-2; D: TRBD2; size: NA
CDR3: CASSGRAGGAGEQFF; DNA: TGTGCCAGCAGTGGCCGGGCGGGGGGGGCGGGTGAGCAGTTCTTC; V: TRBV6-1; J: TRBJ2-1; D: TRBD2; size: NA
CDR3: CASSFGPEAGGPRSRDEQYF; DNA: TGTGCCAGCAGCTTCGGGCCGGAGGCGGGAGGGCCCCGGAGTAGGGACGAGCAGTACTTC; V: TRBV5-4; J: TRBJ2-7; D: TRBD2; size: few
CDR3: CASSVTQGANTGELFF; DNA: TGTGCCAGCAGCGTAACACAGGGTGCGAACACCGGGGAGCTGTTTTTT; V: TRBV9; J: TRBJ2-2; D: NA; size: NA
CDR3: CASSPTRGEAFF; DNA: TGTGCCAGCAGCCCAACCCGGGGGGAAGCTTTCTTT; V: TRBV7-9; J: TRBJ1-1; D: NA; size: NA
CDR3: CASTKARDRDEKLFF; DNA: TGTGCCAGCACAAAGGCTCGGGACAGAGATGAAAAACTGTTTTTT; V: TRBV28; J: TRBJ1-4; D: TRBD1; size: NA
CDR3: CASSMTGTYEQYF; DNA: TGTGCCAGCAGTATGACAGGCACCTACGAGCAGTACTTC; V: TRBV27; J: TRBJ2-7; D: NA; size: NA
CDR3: CASSNTPGRDRNSPLHF; DNA: TGTGCCAGCAGCAATACCCCCGGGCGGGACAGAAATTCACCCCTCCACTTT; V: TRBV7-9; J: TRBJ1-6; D: TRBD1; size: NA